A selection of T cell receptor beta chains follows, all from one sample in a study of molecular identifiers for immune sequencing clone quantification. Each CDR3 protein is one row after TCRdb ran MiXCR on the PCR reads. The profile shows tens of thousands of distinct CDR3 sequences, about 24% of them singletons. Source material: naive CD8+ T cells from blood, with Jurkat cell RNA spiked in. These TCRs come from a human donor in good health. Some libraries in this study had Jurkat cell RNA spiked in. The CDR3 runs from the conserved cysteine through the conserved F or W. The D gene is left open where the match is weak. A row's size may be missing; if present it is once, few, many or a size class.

CDR3 protein: CATSILASWVALAKNIQYF
CDR3 DNA: TGTGCCACCTCCATACTAGCGTCGTGGGTGGCCCTAGCCAAAAACATTCAGTACTTC
clone size: many
D gene: TRBD2
J gene: TRBJ2-4
V gene: TRBV19

CDR3 protein: CASSSRPDSVSYNEQFF
CDR3 DNA: TGTGCCAGCAGTTCAAGACCAGACAGCGTCTCCTACAATGAGCAGTTCTTC
clone size: many
D gene: .
J gene: TRBJ2-1
V gene: TRBV28

CDR3 protein: CASSRNVGWTSGGDTQYF
CDR3 DNA: TGTGCCAGCAGCCGTAACGTAGGTTGGACTAGCGGCGGGGATACGCAGTATTTT
clone size: many
D gene: TRBD2
J gene: TRBJ2-3
V gene: TRBV11-2

CDR3 protein: CASSLSQGWNEQFF
CDR3 DNA: TGTGCCAGCAGTTTGTCTCAGGGGTGGAATGAGCAGTTCTTC
clone size: .
D gene: .
J gene: TRBJ2-1
V gene: TRBV27

CDR3 protein: CASSLDLGLAALLGTQYF
CDR3 DNA: TGTGCCAGCAGCTTAGATCTCGGACTAGCGGCCCTCCTGGGTACGCAGTATTTT
clone size: .
D gene: TRBD2
J gene: TRBJ2-3
V gene: TRBV11-2

CDR3 protein: CASSSPRQGQETQYF
CDR3 DNA: TGCGCCAGCAGCTCCCCCCGCCAGGGGCAAGAGACCCAGTACTTC
clone size: once
D gene: .
J gene: TRBJ2-5
V gene: TRBV4-1

CDR3 protein: CASIPTGSTGYGYTF
CDR3 DNA: TGTGCCAGCATCCCCACAGGGTCGACGGGTTATGGCTACACCTTC
clone size: .
D gene: .
J gene: TRBJ1-2
V gene: TRBV12-3/TRBV12-4

CDR3 protein: CSARAGQSYEQYF
CDR3 DNA: TGCAGTGCTAGGGCTGGACAGTCCTACGAGCAGTACTTC
clone size: many
D gene: .
J gene: TRBJ2-7
V gene: TRBV20-1

CDR3 protein: CAWEQGVGQPQHF
CDR3 DNA: TGTGCCTGGGAACAGGGGGTCGGGCAGCCCCAGCATTTT
clone size: .
D gene: TRBD1
J gene: TRBJ1-5
V gene: TRBV30

CDR3 protein: CASSPRLAEGNEQFF
CDR3 DNA: TGTGCCAGCAGCCCGCGACTAGCGGAGGGGAATGAGCAGTTCTTC
clone size: .
D gene: TRBD2
J gene: TRBJ2-1
V gene: TRBV11-3

CDR3 protein: CASRKEGYNEQFF
CDR3 DNA: TGTGCCAGCAGGAAGGAGGGCTACAATGAGCAGTTCTTC
clone size: .
D gene: .
J gene: TRBJ2-1
V gene: TRBV12-3/TRBV12-4

CDR3 protein: CASSPGPGLAVEQYF
CDR3 DNA: TGTGCCAGCAGTCCGGGCCCGGGACTAGCGGTTGAGCAGTACTTC
clone size: medium-sized
D gene: TRBD2
J gene: TRBJ2-7
V gene: TRBV28

CDR3 protein: CSAASGTPYYEQFF
CDR3 DNA: TGCAGCGCAGCGAGCGGGACCCCATACTATGAGCAGTTCTTC
clone size: .
D gene: TRBD2
J gene: TRBJ2-1
V gene: TRBV29-1

CDR3 protein: CASSLWSGSDQETQYF
CDR3 DNA: TGTGCCAGCAGCTTGTGGAGCGGGAGTGATCAAGAGACCCAGTACTTC
clone size: many
D gene: TRBD2
J gene: TRBJ2-5
V gene: TRBV5-6

CDR3 protein: CASSPSSRGVGTDTQYF
CDR3 DNA: TGTGCCAGCAGCCCAAGCAGCAGGGGCGTCGGCACAGATACGCAGTATTTT
clone size: many
D gene: .
J gene: TRBJ2-3
V gene: TRBV12-3/TRBV12-4

CDR3 protein: CSAPLTGLAGYEQYF
CDR3 DNA: TGCAGTGCCCCCCTCACGGGACTAGCGGGTTATGAGCAGTACTTC
clone size: many
D gene: TRBD2
J gene: TRBJ2-7
V gene: TRBV20-1

CDR3 protein: CAWSVTTTTDTQYF
CDR3 DNA: TGTGCCTGGAGTGTTACTACCACCACAGATACGCAGTATTTT
clone size: .
D gene: .
J gene: TRBJ2-3
V gene: TRBV30

CDR3 protein: CASSIGSGGTTLSSYNEQFF
CDR3 DNA: TGTGCCAGTAGTATAGGGAGCGGGGGGACAACATTAAGCTCCTACAATGAGCAGTTCTTC
clone size: few
D gene: TRBD2
J gene: TRBJ2-1
V gene: TRBV19

CDR3 protein: CASGLSAAMNTEAFF
CDR3 DNA: TGCGCCAGCGGCTTGTCGGCGGCAATGAACACTGAAGCTTTCTTT
clone size: many
D gene: .
J gene: TRBJ1-1
V gene: TRBV5-1

CDR3 protein: CASSLLSGNEQYF
CDR3 DNA: TGTGCCAGCAGTTTATTGTCAGGGAACGAGCAGTACTTC
clone size: many
D gene: .
J gene: TRBJ2-7
V gene: TRBV12-3/TRBV12-4

CDR3 protein: CASSLRGAYEQYF
CDR3 DNA: TGTGCCAGCAGCTTGAGAGGGGCCTACGAGCAGTACTTC
clone size: many
D gene: .
J gene: TRBJ2-7
V gene: TRBV5-6

CDR3 protein: CASSEALRAGNYGYTF
CDR3 DNA: TGTGCCAGCAGTGAAGCGCTGAGGGCAGGGAACTATGGCTACACCTTC
clone size: few
D gene: .
J gene: TRBJ1-2
V gene: TRBV6-1

CDR3 protein: CASSDGMGRVQETQYF
CDR3 DNA: TGTGCCAGCAGTGACGGGATGGGAAGGGTCCAAGAGACCCAGTACTTC
clone size: few
D gene: .
J gene: TRBJ2-5
V gene: TRBV2

CDR3 protein: CASSLTPSGSTGELFF
CDR3 DNA: TGTGCCAGCAGTTTAACCCCTAGCGGGAGTACCGGGGAGCTGTTTTTT
clone size: few
D gene: TRBD2
J gene: TRBJ2-2
V gene: TRBV28

CDR3 protein: CSVTPAERQETQYF
CDR3 DNA: TGCAGCGTGACACCTGCAGAAAGACAAGAGACCCAGTACTTC
clone size: many
D gene: .
J gene: TRBJ2-5
V gene: TRBV29-1

CDR3 protein: CASSQGTGLSNEQFF
CDR3 DNA: TGCGCCAGCAGCCAAGGGACAGGGTTAAGCAATGAGCAGTTCTTC
clone size: many
D gene: TRBD1
J gene: TRBJ2-1
V gene: TRBV4-3

CDR3 protein: CASSGQISYEQYF
CDR3 DNA: TGTGCCAGCAGTGGACAGATCTCCTACGAGCAGTACTTC
clone size: few
D gene: .
J gene: TRBJ2-7
V gene: TRBV27

CDR3 protein: CASSLEASGTTHTDTQYF
CDR3 DNA: TGTGCCAGCAGTTTGGAGGCTAGCGGGACTACCCATACAGATACGCAGTATTTT
clone size: many
D gene: TRBD2
J gene: TRBJ2-3
V gene: TRBV6-4

CDR3 protein: CSARARNYNEQFF
CDR3 DNA: TGCAGTGCTAGAGCGAGGAACTACAATGAGCAGTTCTTC
clone size: .
D gene: .
J gene: TRBJ2-1
V gene: TRBV20-1

CDR3 protein: CSARMGVINIDQFF
CDR3 DNA: TGCAGCGCCAGAATGGGGGTAATCAACATTGACCAGTTCTTC
clone size: .
D gene: .
J gene: TRBJ2-1
V gene: TRBV29-1

CDR3 protein: CASSPPGGSDTQYF
CDR3 DNA: TGTGCCAGCAGCCCCCCGGGAGGGTCCGATACGCAGTATTTT
clone size: many
D gene: TRBD2
J gene: TRBJ2-3
V gene: TRBV4-2

CDR3 protein: CSVEEPRTGLFPYEQYF
CDR3 DNA: TGCAGCGTTGAAGAGCCTCGAACAGGGTTATTCCCCTACGAGCAGTACTTC
clone size: many
D gene: .
J gene: TRBJ2-7
V gene: TRBV29-1

CDR3 protein: CASTQGTSAKNIQYF
CDR3 DNA: TGTGCCAGCACGCAGGGGACGTCGGCCAAAAACATTCAGTACTTC
clone size: many
D gene: .
J gene: TRBJ2-4
V gene: TRBV7-9

CDR3 protein: CASSLGGGQGQPQHF
CDR3 DNA: TGTGCCAGCAGTTTAGGAGGGGGGCAAGGTCAGCCCCAGCATTTT
clone size: many
D gene: .
J gene: TRBJ1-5
V gene: TRBV12-3/TRBV12-4

CDR3 protein: CASSILLAGAPDTQYF
CDR3 DNA: TGTGCCAGTAGTATCCTCCTAGCGGGAGCCCCCGATACGCAGTATTTT
clone size: few
D gene: TRBD2
J gene: TRBJ2-3
V gene: TRBV19

CDR3 protein: CASNSGADTDTQYF
CDR3 DNA: TGTGCCAGCAACTCGGGGGCCGACACAGATACGCAGTATTTT
clone size: many
D gene: .
J gene: TRBJ2-3
V gene: TRBV28

CDR3 protein: CASSPRTGGVSDTQYF
CDR3 DNA: TGTGCCAGCAGCCCCAGGACAGGGGGCGTTTCAGATACGCAGTATTTT
clone size: .
D gene: TRBD1
J gene: TRBJ2-3
V gene: TRBV12-3/TRBV12-4

CDR3 protein: CASSEAVRDSKPYGYTF
CDR3 DNA: TGTGCCAGCAGTGAAGCGGTCCGGGACAGTAAACCCTATGGCTACACCTTC
clone size: few
D gene: TRBD1
J gene: TRBJ1-2
V gene: TRBV2

CDR3 protein: CASSSLSPDTQYF
CDR3 DNA: TGCGCCAGCAGCTCCCTTTCCCCAGATACGCAGTATTTT
clone size: once
D gene: .
J gene: TRBJ2-3
V gene: TRBV4-1

CDR3 protein: CASSYITPSTDTQYF
CDR3 DNA: TGTGCCAGCAGTTACATTACACCAAGCACAGATACGCAGTATTTT
clone size: medium-sized
D gene: .
J gene: TRBJ2-3
V gene: TRBV6-6

CDR3 protein: CASSSIQGLPYNEQFF
CDR3 DNA: TGTGCCAGCAGCTCAATCCAGGGCCTTCCCTACAATGAGCAGTTCTTC
clone size: medium-sized
D gene: .
J gene: TRBJ2-1
V gene: TRBV7-8

CDR3 protein: CASSLGGAGMNTGELFF
CDR3 DNA: TGTGCCAGCAGTTTAGGGGGAGCGGGGATGAACACCGGGGAGCTGTTTTTT
clone size: many
D gene: .
J gene: TRBJ2-2
V gene: TRBV6-6

CDR3 protein: CASSPWPEIMEDTQYF
CDR3 DNA: TGTGCCAGCAGCCCCTGGCCTGAGATAATGGAGGATACGCAGTATTTT
clone size: many
D gene: .
J gene: TRBJ2-3
V gene: TRBV3-1

CDR3 protein: CSVLTSGAGEQYF
CDR3 DNA: TGCAGCGTTTTGACTAGCGGGGCAGGGGAGCAGTACTTC
clone size: medium-sized
D gene: TRBD2
J gene: TRBJ2-7
V gene: TRBV29-1

CDR3 protein: CASNTGPGEKLFF
CDR3 DNA: TGTGCCAGCAATACAGGCCCGGGGGAAAAACTGTTTTTT
clone size: many
D gene: .
J gene: TRBJ1-4
V gene: TRBV27

CDR3 protein: CASRAGTRDEQFF
CDR3 DNA: TGTGCCAGCAGGGCGGGAACGCGCGATGAGCAGTTCTTC
clone size: .
D gene: .
J gene: TRBJ2-1
V gene: TRBV7-3

CDR3 protein: CASSFFSATNEKLFF
CDR3 DNA: TGTGCCAGCAGCTTCTTCAGTGCAACTAATGAAAAACTGTTTTTT
clone size: many
D gene: .
J gene: TRBJ1-4
V gene: TRBV11-2

CDR3 protein: CASSLDSRFEKLFF
CDR3 DNA: TGTGCCAGCAGCTTGGACAGCCGGTTTGAAAAACTGTTTTTT
clone size: many
D gene: .
J gene: TRBJ1-4
V gene: TRBV5-5

CDR3 protein: CASSLTGMNSNQPQHF
CDR3 DNA: TGTGCCAGCAGCTTAACAGGGATGAATAGCAATCAGCCCCAGCATTTT
clone size: many
D gene: .
J gene: TRBJ1-5
V gene: TRBV7-2

CDR3 protein: CASSGVGSYEQYF
CDR3 DNA: TGTGCCAGCAGTGGGGTGGGCTCCTACGAGCAGTACTTC
clone size: many
D gene: .
J gene: TRBJ2-7
V gene: TRBV28

CDR3 protein: CASSRTSGVTGELFF
CDR3 DNA: TGTGCCAGCAGCCGGACTAGTGGGGTGACCGGGGAGCTGTTTTTT
clone size: few
D gene: TRBD2
J gene: TRBJ2-2
V gene: TRBV7-6

CDR3 protein: CASSLAVGSEQYF
CDR3 DNA: TGTGCCAGCAGCCTTGCGGTAGGTTCCGAGCAGTACTTC
clone size: many
D gene: .
J gene: TRBJ2-7
V gene: TRBV5-6

CDR3 protein: CASSTRPSNPHQPQHF
CDR3 DNA: TGTGCCAGTAGTACCCGACCTAGCAATCCCCATCAGCCCCAGCATTTT
clone size: many
D gene: .
J gene: TRBJ1-5
V gene: TRBV19